Given below is one T cell receptor (beta chain) in context. The sample comes from a study of blood T cells in healthy people across ages. Turning to the study itself: Capture via template switching afforded approximately one barcoded beta molecule per two T cells.

Germline V gene sequence: CDR1 MNHNY, CDR2 SVGAGI (reference sequence). The CDR3 is made up of 15 amino acids. V gave up 7 bases and J gave up 4 bases, with 14 bases separating them. The second PCR ran roughly 6 to 11 cycles with a sample-barcoded 5' primer and J-beta primers. TCRdb used MiXCR to reprocess the 5' RACE reads, holding one entry per CDR3 protein. The data hold over a million distinct CDR3 sequences, with less than 50% observed a single time. Sequenced sample: blood. This chain connects TRBV6-6 to TRBJ1-6; TRBD1 might be the D (5 bases). The clonotype was recovered from a woman aged 60 to 75 in good health. CDR3 amino acids: CASTRGGGYNSPLHF. CDR3 DNA: TGTGCCAGCACCCGTGGCGGGGGTTATAATTCACCCCTCCACTTT.